This T cell receptor beta chain is from a study of blood T cells in healthy people across ages. A few counts support this clonotype. PCR was performed a second time for about 6 to 12 cycles using a sample-barcoded 5' primer and a J-beta primer mix. TCRdb re-analysed the 5' RACE reads in MiXCR, keeping a single row per CDR3 protein. The table lists some 710,000 distinct CDR3 sequences, about a fifth of them singletons. This CDR3 contains 14 residues. Deletions cut 2 bases from V and 5 bases from J, with 12 bases between. The germline V gene encodes CDR1 SNHLY and CDR2 FYNNEI. The receptor comes from a man aged 65-85 years in good health. The material sequenced was blood. The V call is TRBV2, the J call TRBJ2-5; perhaps TRBD2 as D (5 bases). CDR3 loop: CASSERSGRETQYF. CDR3 nucleotide sequence: TGTGCCAGCAGTGAAAGGAGCGGCAGGGAGACCCAGTACTTC. The variable domain in full, with the rest retrieved from reference TRBV2 and TRBJ2-5, is EPEVTQTPSHQVTQMGQEVILRCVPISNHLYFYWYRQILGQKVEFLVSFYNNEISEKSEIFDDQFSVERPDGSNFTLKIRSTKLEDSAMYFCASSERSGRETQYFGPGTRLLVL.